Each of the 5 T cell receptor beta chains below was sequenced from the same sample in a study of cytomegalovirus exposure and HLA in healthy donors. Amplification used 60 Vbeta primers and 13 Jbeta primers. Assay: immunoSEQ multiplex PCR; the TCRdb copy retains only in-frame clones and omits some. Counted here are roughly 200,000 clones, around 80% occurring once; the ten biggest clones make up around 5.7%. The sequencing sample was made of PBMCs. Receptor source: a man aged 40-49 years in good health and CMV-seronegative.

The chain carries TRBV19 and TRBJ2-1; weak D call: TRBD2 (6 bases). The CDR3 has 13 amino acids. Trimming took 7 bases from V and 8 from J, leaving 15 bases between them. Germline values: CDR1 LNHDA, CDR2 SQIVND (reference sequence). The CDR3 region has the DNA TGTGCCAGTATAAATCGGGAGTCTTATGAGCAGTTCTTC. This encodes CASINRESYEQFF.

This chain connects TRBV7-3 to TRBJ2-2; no firm D call. This CDR3 is 14 amino acids long. V was pared by 4 bases and J by 4 bases, with 10 bases between. Germline loops: CDR1 SGHTA, CDR2 FQGTGA. CDR3 sequence reads: CASSSLVGTGELFF. In DNA, the CDR3 is TGTGCCAGCAGCTCCCTAGTAGGCACCGGGGAGCTGTTTTTT.

The chain employs TRBV5-6 and TRBJ2-1, with 12 bases aligning to TRBD2. The CDR3 has 14 residues. V shed 4 bases and J 10 bases; nucleotides not matched to a gene: 6. Germline V gene sequence: CDR1 SGHDT, CDR2 YYEEEE. CDR3: CASSLGLAGNEQFF. The CDR3 nucleotides read TGTGCCAGCAGCCTCGGACTAGCGGGGAACGAGCAGTTCTTC.

This rearrangement joins TRBV27 to TRBJ2-1, with 8 bases that match TRBD2. V gave up 6 bases and J gave up 0 bases; unmatched junction bases: 13. CDR3 length: 18 amino acids. Germline V gives CDR1 MNHEY, CDR2 SMNVEV (reference sequence). CDR3 in DNA: TGTGCCAGCAGCAAAAGCCTTAGGCTAGCGGGCTCCTACAATGAGCAGTTCTTC. It is translated as CASSKSLRLAGSYNEQFF.

The chain uses TRBV12-5 and TRBJ2-1, with 9 bases matching TRBD2. After removal of 5 bases from V and 4 bases from J, the junction contained 12 bases not matched to a gene. The CDR3 extends over 17 amino acids. Germline-derived CDR1 and CDR2 are LGHNT and FRNRAP. The DNA for the CDR3 is TGTGCTAGTGGTCCCCCAAGAGCGGGAGGACTATACAATGAGCAGTTCTTC. Protein sequence: CASGPPRAGGLYNEQFF.